A single sample is the source of the 10 T cell receptor beta chains below, sequenced in a study of cytomegalovirus exposure and HLA in healthy donors. PCR amplification relied on 60 Vbeta primers (plus 13 Jbeta primers). Some clones are missing from TCRdb's copy, which holds only in-frame ones; the method was immunoSEQ multiplex PCR. The profile shows 96,000 or so clones, approximately 75% of them singletons. Source material: PBMCs. These receptors were obtained from a female donor in good health and CMV-seropositive.

The J gene is TRBJ1-6, the V gene TRBV27; tentatively, D is TRBD1 (5 bases). Germline CDR1 reads MNHEY; CDR2 reads SMNVEV (reference sequence). This CDR3 comprises 15 residues. Trimming stripped 0 bases from V and 7 bases from J, with 10 bases between. CDR3 amino acids: CASSLSGQRNSPLHF. Written as DNA, the CDR3 is TGTGCCAGCAGTTTATCGGGGCAGAGAAATTCACCCCTCCACTTT.

This chain links TRBV29-1 with TRBJ1-2, with a tentative D call TRBD1 (6 bases). Germline CDR1 SQVTM, CDR2 ANQGSEA. V lost 5 bases and J 6 bases, leaving 19 bases between the germline ends. This CDR3 comprises 14 residues. The CDR3 nucleotides are TGCAGCGTTCCTCATAGCCAGGGGAAAGATGGCTACACCTTC. It is translated as CSVPHSQGKDGYTF.

This clone was counted a few times. CDR3 sequence (DNA): TGTGCCAGCAGCGTAGAGGCGCGGACTGAAGCTTTCTTT. Translating gives CASSVEARTEAFF. V usage is TRBV9 and J usage is TRBJ1-1, with D uncertain. The CDR3 covers 13 residues. V was trimmed by 0 bases and J by 5 bases, leaving 8 bases between them. Germline values: CDR1 SGDLS, CDR2 YYNGEE.

The chain employs TRBV7-8 and TRBJ2-7; 7 bases map to TRBD2. V shed 2 bases, J shed 4 bases, and the junction held 2 bases outside the gene matches. The CDR3 totals 13 residues. CDR1 is SGHVS, CDR2 FQNEAQ, per germline. In DNA form, the CDR3 reads TGTGCCAGCAGCTTAACTAGCGAATACGAGCAGTACTTC. Translated, it gives CASSLTSEYEQYF.

CDR3 sequence (DNA): TGTGCCAGCAGCCAAGAGTTGGGAGACTGGATCTACCAAGAGACCCAGTACTTC. Amino acids: CASSQELGDWIYQETQYF. The chain couples TRBV14 to TRBJ2-5, with a weak D call TRBD2 (5 bases). There are 18 residues in the CDR3. The germline gives CDR1 SGHDN, CDR2 FVKESK. The V end was cut by 0 bases, the J end by 0 bases, with 17 bases between. The whole variable domain, filled in from reference TRBV14 and TRBJ2-5, reads EAGVTQFPSHSVIEKGQTVTLRCDPISGHDNLYWYRRVMGKEIKFLLHFVKESKQDESGMPNNRFLAERTGGTYSTLKVQPAELEDSGVYFCASSQELGDWIYQETQYFGPGTRLLVL.

V and J are TRBV5-4 and TRBJ1-1; 7 bases match TRBD1. The CDR3 extends over 15 amino acids. The germline V gene encodes CDR1 SGHNT and CDR2 YYREEE (reference sequence). Unmatched junction bases numbered 9, after V lost 2 bases and J lost 5 bases. The chain's CDR3 is CASSFVTGFRTEAFF. The CDR3, as DNA: TGTGCCAGCAGCTTCGTGACAGGGTTTCGTACTGAAGCTTTCTTT.

The chain links TRBV25-1 to TRBJ1-1, with TRBD1 identical over 9 bases. This CDR3 is built from 15 residues. The germline V gene encodes CDR1 MGHDK and CDR2 SYGVNS. After removal of 3 bases from V and 8 bases from J, the junction contained 10 bases not matched to a gene. The CDR3 sequence is CASSDRDRALTEAFF. The CDR3, as DNA: TGTGCCAGCAGTGACCGGGACAGGGCCCTTACCGAAGCTTTCTTT.

This sequence joins TRBV5-1 and TRBJ1-6; D is undetermined. This CDR3 spans 16 amino acids. The ends were cut back, 0 bases at V and 7 bases at J, with 14 bases in the middle. The germline gives CDR1 SGHRS, CDR2 YFSETQ. The CDR3 bases are TGCGCCAGCAGCTTGGAGGTAGCCGGCTACAATTCACCCCTCCACTTT. Translating it yields CASSLEVAGYNSPLHF.

This clone has only one observation. The rearrangement uses TRBV6-4 and TRBJ2-1; 15 positions match TRBD2. The CDR3 loop spans 19 amino acids. The V gene's germline CDR1 is MRHNA and CDR2 SNTAGT. V gave up 8 bases and J gave up 0 bases; unmatched junction bases: 11. The chain's CDR3 is CASGGTSGGSDRSYNEQFF. The CDR3 bases are TGTGCCAGCGGGGGGACTAGCGGGGGGTCCGATCGCTCCTACAATGAGCAGTTCTTC.

This chain joins TRBV7-2 and TRBJ1-2, with TRBD1 matching over 11 bases. Germline CDR1 SGHTA, CDR2 FQGNSA. V was clipped by 4 bases and J by 3 bases; unmatched bases: 1. CDR3 length: 14 amino acids. The CDR3 DNA reads TGTGCCAGCAGCTGGACAGGGGGCGACTATGGCTACACCTTC. It yields the protein CASSWTGGDYGYTF.